Shown below are 20 T cell receptor beta chains from a single sample sequenced in a study of blood T cell repertoires in COVID-19. Measured with immunoSEQ multiplex PCR; TCRdb has only the in-frame clones, and not every one. The sample consists of about 380,000 clones, more than 65% of them appearing once. Sequenced: peripheral blood. These receptors were collected from a human donor with acute or convalescent COVID-19. The donor label of this sample is uncertain.

J is TRBJ1-3 and V is TRBV5-1; D not resolved. V was shortened by 3 bases and J by 7 bases, with 11 bases between the two germline ends. The CDR3 contains 13 residues. CDR1 is SGHRS, CDR2 YFSETQ, per germline. In DNA, the CDR3 is TGCGCCAGCAGCTCTTTCCGAGGGAACACCATATATTTT. Protein product: CASSSFRGNTIYF.

This clone was detected a few times. J is TRBJ1-6 and V is TRBV7-9; 8 nucleotides match TRBD1. Trimming cost V 5 bases and J 5 bases; bases outside gene matches: 2. The germline V gene encodes CDR1 SEHNR and CDR2 FQNEAQ (reference sequence). The CDR3 length is 14 residues. CDR3 coding DNA: TGTGCCAGCAGCACGGACAGGGATAATTCACCCCTCCACTTT. Its translation is CASSTDRDNSPLHF.

V and J are TRBV2 and TRBJ1-2; D might be TRBD1 (5 bases). The CDR3 extends over 14 amino acids. Germline CDR1 reads SNHLY; CDR2 reads FYNNEI. Trimming took 8 bases from V and 8 from J, leaving 21 bases between them. CDR3 nucleotide sequence: TGTGCCAGCGGGAGGGGCCTCCTCATAGGGGGCTACACCTTC. Translating gives CASGRGLLIGGYTF.

The chain couples TRBV2 to TRBJ2-7, with D perhaps TRBD1 (6 bases). CDR3 length: 14 residues. Trimming shortened V by 5 bases and J by 0 bases, and 11 bases separated the two germline ends. CDR1 and CDR2 (germline): SNHLY, FYNNEI. In DNA, the CDR3 is TGTGCCAGCAGTCGGCAGGGGCCCTCCTACGAGCAGTACTTC. It codes for CASSRQGPSYEQYF.

The rearrangement links TRBV7-8 to TRBJ2-7, with 9 bases lining up with TRBD1. The CDR3 consists of 13 residues. The V gene's germline CDR1 is SGHVS and CDR2 FQNEAQ. Trimming cost V 2 bases and J 5 bases; bases outside gene matches: 1. CDR3 coding DNA: TGTGCCAGCAGCTTAACAGGGGGCCACGAGCAGTACTTC. This translates into CASSLTGGHEQYF. The full variable domain, rest sourced from reference TRBV7-8 and TRBJ2-7, is GAGVSQSPRYKVAKRGQDVALRCDPISGHVSLFWYQQALGQGPEFLTYFQNEAQLDKSGLPSDRFFAERPEGSVSTLKIQRTQQEDSAVYLCASSLTGGHEQYFGPGTRLTVT.

This chain uses TRBV2 with TRBJ1-1, with TRBD1 identical over 8 bases. CDR3 length: 14 amino acids. Germline V gene data show CDR1 as SNHLY and CDR2 as FYNNEI. V was clipped by 6 bases and J by 7 bases; unmatched bases: 10. The CDR3 protein is CASREDRVLGEAFF. In nucleotides, the CDR3 is TGTGCCAGCAGAGAGGACAGGGTCTTGGGTGAAGCTTTCTTT.

Note on this clone: The same CDR3 is also encoded by other DNA sequences in this sample. The V and J genes are TRBV19 and TRBJ2-7; TRBD1 agrees at 8 bases. CDR3 length equals 14 residues. CDR1 and CDR2 (germline): LNHDA, SQIVND (reference sequence). V was pared by 6 bases and J by 2 bases, with 6 bases of the junction left unmatched. CDR3 residues: CASSRGQGAYEQYF. The CDR3 bases are TGTGCCAGTAGCAGAGGACAGGGAGCCTACGAGCAGTACTTC.

The V gene is TRBV5-4, the J gene TRBJ1-2, with D perhaps matching TRBD1 (5 bases). The CDR3 is 13 amino acids. Germline V gene lookup returns CDR1 SGHNT and CDR2 YYREEE (reference sequence). Trimming took off 6 bases at V and 7 bases at J, with 16 bases between the two ends. The CDR3 DNA reads as TGTGCCAGCACCCCGGGGGGTTCGGTTGGCTACACCTTC. Translated: CASTPGGSVGYTF.

V gene TRBV7-7 combines with J gene TRBJ2-7; 7 nucleotides agree with TRBD2. V lost 2 bases, J lost 1 base, and 5 bases stayed unmatched. Germline CDR1 reads SSHAT; CDR2 reads FNYEAQ (reference sequence). The CDR3 consists of 15 residues. The CDR3: CASSLWEGPSYEQYF. The CDR3 DNA follows: TGTGCCAGCAGCTTATGGGAGGGGCCTTCCTACGAGCAGTACTTC.

This chain connects TRBV19 to TRBJ2-6; 8 bases align to TRBD1. Germline V gives CDR1 LNHDA, CDR2 SQIVND (reference sequence). The trim removed 3 bases at V and 1 base at J, leaving 8 bases unmatched. The CDR3 totals 18 residues. This CDR3 reads CASSISGGGLSGANVLTF. CDR3 in DNA: TGTGCCAGTAGTATTTCAGGGGGCGGGTTGTCTGGGGCCAACGTCCTGACTTTC.

The chain couples TRBV2 to TRBJ1-1; 7 nucleotides agree with TRBD1. The CDR3 runs to 15 residues. Germline CDR1 reads SNHLY; CDR2 reads FYNNEI. J lost 1 base, V lost 4 bases, and 6 bases had no gene match. This chain's CDR3 is CASSVGTAKNTEAFF. The CDR3 nucleotides read TGTGCCAGCAGTGTAGGGACAGCTAAGAACACTGAAGCTTTCTTT.

In its sample, this clone was seen a few times. J is TRBJ1-1 and V is TRBV3-1 (or the pseudogene TRBV3-2), with D unresolved. Germline values: CDR1 LGHDT, CDR2 YNNKEL (reference sequence). This CDR3 comprises 13 residues. V gave up 8 bases and J gave up 4 bases, with 14 bases separating them. CDR3 bases: TGTGCCAGCGGGTGGGTGAGCGGCACTGAAGCTTTCTTT. This codes for CASGWVSGTEAFF.

The rearrangement joins TRBV27 to TRBJ1-5, with D hard to call. This CDR3 is 13 amino acids long. V was shortened by 6 bases and J by 6 bases, with 12 bases between the two germline ends. Germline CDR1 and CDR2: MNHEY and SMNVEV (reference sequence). The CDR3 coding sequence is TGTGCCAGCAGCCGAAGGGAGGGTCAGCCCCAGCATTTT. Translation gives CASSRREGQPQHF.

The chain uses TRBV7-8 and TRBJ1-2; tentatively, D is TRBD1 (6 bases). Deletions cut 5 bases from V and 2 bases from J, with 12 bases between. Germline lookup yields CDR1 SGHVS and CDR2 FQNEAQ. This CDR3 contains 14 residues. The CDR3 coding sequence is TGTGCCAGCAGCCCCGTTGGACAGAACTATGGCTACACCTTC. It yields the protein CASSPVGQNYGYTF. Together with reference TRBV7-8 and TRBJ1-2, the CDR3 gives the full variable domain: GAGVSQSPRYKVAKRGQDVALRCDPISGHVSLFWYQQALGQGPEFLTYFQNEAQLDKSGLPSDRFFAERPEGSVSTLKIQRTQQEDSAVYLCASSPVGQNYGYTFGSGTRLTVV.

The V gene is TRBV18, the J gene TRBJ1-6; a weak D match, TRBD1 (6 bases). Trimming cost V 0 bases and J 6 bases, with 15 bases left between them. CDR1 KGHSH and CDR2 LQKENI come from the germline V gene. The CDR3 is 17 amino acids. The DNA for the CDR3 is TGTGCCAGCTCACCACCGGGCAGGGGAGTAGGTAATTCACCCCTCCACTTT. Encoded protein: CASSPPGRGVGNSPLHF.

The chain joins TRBV19 to TRBJ1-2, with 7 bases identical to TRBD1. The ends lost 7 bases at V and 3 bases at J; junction bases unmatched: 8. The CDR3 is 14 amino acids. Germline CDR1 LNHDA, CDR2 SQIVND (reference sequence). The CDR3 reads CASITQGFYYGYTF. As DNA, the CDR3 is TGTGCCAGTATCACACAGGGGTTTTACTATGGCTACACCTTC.

The genes are TRBV6-5 and TRBJ1-3; D unresolved. Germline V lookup: CDR1 MNHEY, CDR2 SVGAGI. The V and J ends lost 6 bases and 2 bases respectively, with 5 bases between them. This CDR3 contains 12 residues. DNA of the CDR3: TGTGCCAGCAGGGCACCTGGAAACACCATATATTTT. As protein: CASRAPGNTIYF.

This CDR3 is CASSTPGLGKNIQYF. CDR3 coding DNA: TGTGCCAGCAGCACCCCAGGACTAGGCAAAAACATTCAGTACTTC. The chain couples TRBV7-9 to TRBJ2-4; 7 bases map to TRBD2. Germline assignment: CDR1 SEHNR and CDR2 FQNEAQ (reference sequence). The ends lost 5 bases at V and 3 bases at J; junction bases unmatched: 7. The CDR3 totals 15 residues.

The chain couples TRBV4-2 to TRBJ1-1; D unclear. This CDR3 is 16 amino acids long. Trimming removed 0 bases from V and 5 bases from J, with 16 bases in between. Germline loops: CDR1 LGHNA, CDR2 YNFKEQ. CDR3 DNA sequence: TGTGCCAGCAGCCAAGATTGGACCCCCAGAGGGACTGAAGCTTTCTTT. Residues: CASSQDWTPRGTEAFF.

The chain combines TRBV7-2 with TRBJ1-3; 7 nucleotides line up with TRBD1. With V trimmed by 5 bases and J by 0 bases, 4 bases remained unmatched. Germline values: CDR1 SGHTA, CDR2 FQGNSA. This CDR3 has 15 amino acids. CDR3 residues: CASSVDRASGNTIYF. The CDR3 DNA follows: TGTGCCAGCAGCGTAGACAGGGCCTCTGGAAACACCATATATTTT.